These 2 T cell receptor beta chains came from one sample sequenced in a study of long-term antiretroviral therapy in people with HIV. Running of the v3.0 immunoSEQ assay took place at survey level. The method was immunoSEQ multiplex PCR; TCRdb's version includes in-frame clones alone and lacks a portion of them. The sample records around 26,000 clones, 75% to 85% being singletons. The starting material was unsorted PBMCs, obtained 0.5 years after starting antiretroviral therapy. Source of these receptors: a middle-aged woman with HIV.

This clone was counted only a few times. The CDR3 protein is CASSTGQFDGYTF. The CDR3 DNA reads as TGCGCCAGCAGCACCGGACAGTTTGATGGCTACACCTTC. The gene calls are TRBV5-1 and TRBJ1-2, with TRBD1 as a possible D gene (6 bases). Trimming pared 4 bases from V and 6 bases from J, leaving 13 bases between. The CDR3 contains 13 residues. Germline CDR1 SGHRS, CDR2 YFSETQ.

V usage is TRBV15 and J usage is TRBJ2-5, with D uncertain. The CDR3 covers 15 residues. V was cut by 0 bases and J by 5 bases, with 13 bases left in between. CDR1 and CDR2 from the germline V gene are LNHNV and YYDKDF (reference sequence). The CDR3 region is CATSRDTLSDETQYF. CDR3 in DNA: TGTGCCACCAGCAGAGATACCCTAAGTGATGAGACCCAGTACTTC.